A selection of T cell receptor beta chains follows, all from one sample in a study of T cells in Graves' hyperthyroidism and ophthalmopathy. TCRdb reprocessed the multiplex PCR reads via MiXCR and lists one record per CDR3 protein. The sample lists 360,000 or so distinct CDR3 sequences; less than 20% were seen once. The specimen was blood. These receptors came from a woman in her 40s with Graves' ophthalmopathy. The CDR3 runs from the conserved cysteine through the conserved F or W. The order of the fields is CDR3 protein, J gene, V gene, clone size. For some rows the clone size is stated as once, few or many, or as a class when expanded; others skip it.

cdr3_aa: CASSRASGDRGQPQHF
j_call: TRBJ1-5
v_call: TRBV19
clone_size: many

cdr3_aa: CASSLGQGSDEQYF
j_call: TRBJ2-7
v_call: TRBV5-1
clone_size: many

cdr3_aa: CASSGSSQETQYF
j_call: TRBJ2-5
v_call: TRBV12-3/TRBV12-4
clone_size: few

cdr3_aa: CASSRLAGTYEQYF
j_call: TRBJ2-7
v_call: TRBV6-1
clone_size: many

cdr3_aa: CASSLDLAGEREQYF
j_call: TRBJ2-7
v_call: TRBV5-1
clone_size: NA

cdr3_aa: CASRPPGSAPKNIQYF
j_call: TRBJ2-4
v_call: TRBV6-5
clone_size: many

cdr3_aa: CASSPIRGYNEQFF
j_call: TRBJ2-1
v_call: TRBV28
clone_size: many

cdr3_aa: CASSSRLNYYEQYF
j_call: TRBJ2-7
v_call: TRBV27
clone_size: many

cdr3_aa: CASRTTLGYSNQPQHF
j_call: TRBJ1-5
v_call: TRBV28
clone_size: NA

cdr3_aa: CASSPGLRGPYEQYF
j_call: TRBJ2-7
v_call: TRBV4-2
clone_size: NA

cdr3_aa: CASSRILAGNTYEQYF
j_call: TRBJ2-7
v_call: TRBV14
clone_size: few

cdr3_aa: CASTDRELNYEQYF
j_call: TRBJ2-7
v_call: TRBV7-2
clone_size: many

cdr3_aa: CASSIGLNSPLHF
j_call: TRBJ1-6
v_call: TRBV6-2/TRBV6-3
clone_size: NA

cdr3_aa: CAWSQPTGLNTEAFF
j_call: TRBJ1-1
v_call: TRBV30
clone_size: many

cdr3_aa: CASSEGGGGETQYF
j_call: TRBJ2-5
v_call: TRBV6-1
clone_size: NA

cdr3_aa: CASSYGQLRSNYGYTF
j_call: TRBJ1-2
v_call: TRBV19
clone_size: many

cdr3_aa: CSVQQGVGTEAFF
j_call: TRBJ1-1
v_call: TRBV29-1
clone_size: many

cdr3_aa: CASSQDGLFNSYEQYF
j_call: TRBJ2-7
v_call: TRBV4-1
clone_size: many

cdr3_aa: CASSYLGGSYEQYF
j_call: TRBJ2-7
v_call: TRBV6-2/TRBV6-3
clone_size: many

cdr3_aa: CAWSVGRVRGPLHF
j_call: TRBJ1-6
v_call: TRBV30
clone_size: NA

cdr3_aa: CSASRGAGSNQPQHF
j_call: TRBJ1-5
v_call: TRBV20-1
clone_size: many

cdr3_aa: CSAPFSGTDLSEQYF
j_call: TRBJ2-7
v_call: TRBV20-1
clone_size: many

cdr3_aa: CASIGRASYGYTF
j_call: TRBJ1-2
v_call: TRBV28
clone_size: many

cdr3_aa: CASLKPMGRLGEQYF
j_call: TRBJ2-7
v_call: TRBV28
clone_size: NA

cdr3_aa: CASSTVGGAGYGYTF
j_call: TRBJ1-2
v_call: TRBV6-5
clone_size: many

cdr3_aa: CASSDGAGDTDTQYF
j_call: TRBJ2-3
v_call: TRBV6-4
clone_size: many

cdr3_aa: CASSELAGGSMYEQYF
j_call: TRBJ2-7
v_call: TRBV28
clone_size: once

cdr3_aa: CASSVGQANQPQHF
j_call: TRBJ1-5
v_call: TRBV3-1
clone_size: NA

cdr3_aa: CASRLGGLKETQYF
j_call: TRBJ2-5
v_call: TRBV11-2
clone_size: NA

cdr3_aa: CAISEGGAGYEQYF
j_call: TRBJ2-7
v_call: TRBV10-3
clone_size: many

cdr3_aa: CASSPGTGTNTEAFF
j_call: TRBJ1-1
v_call: TRBV7-9
clone_size: many

cdr3_aa: CASRPPGTGAYEQYF
j_call: TRBJ2-7
v_call: TRBV6-1
clone_size: many

cdr3_aa: CAWSPRGGFSTEAFF
j_call: TRBJ1-1
v_call: TRBV30
clone_size: few

cdr3_aa: CASSLGEQPQHF
j_call: TRBJ1-5
v_call: TRBV11-2
clone_size: many

cdr3_aa: CASSQEGGRQPQHF
j_call: TRBJ1-5
v_call: TRBV4-1
clone_size: many

cdr3_aa: CASSFRGKHGYIF
j_call: TRBJ1-2
v_call: TRBV6-5
clone_size: NA

cdr3_aa: CASSHRTGNTEAFF
j_call: TRBJ1-1
v_call: TRBV3-1
clone_size: many

cdr3_aa: CSVEIGRTSSYEQYF
j_call: TRBJ2-7
v_call: TRBV29-1
clone_size: many

cdr3_aa: CASSLLGLAGGAEETQYF
j_call: TRBJ2-5
v_call: TRBV6-5
clone_size: many

cdr3_aa: CASSPLDGTETQYF
j_call: TRBJ2-5
v_call: TRBV27
clone_size: many

cdr3_aa: CASSQRTRSYEQYF
j_call: TRBJ2-7
v_call: TRBV7-8
clone_size: many

cdr3_aa: CSARGTTAGELVF
j_call: TRBJ2-2
v_call: TRBV20-1
clone_size: many

cdr3_aa: CASSRPATGELFF
j_call: TRBJ2-2
v_call: TRBV12-3/TRBV12-4
clone_size: many

cdr3_aa: CASSLEGRAGANVLTF
j_call: TRBJ2-6
v_call: TRBV11-1
clone_size: many

cdr3_aa: CASTGTDTQYF
j_call: TRBJ2-3
v_call: TRBV9
clone_size: many

cdr3_aa: CASSSVPGRVSYEQYF
j_call: TRBJ2-7
v_call: TRBV6-2/TRBV6-3
clone_size: NA

cdr3_aa: CASSFTQGSPGANVRTF
j_call: TRBJ2-6
v_call: TRBV28
clone_size: many

cdr3_aa: CASSVSGSLRYEQYF
j_call: TRBJ2-7
v_call: TRBV28
clone_size: NA

cdr3_aa: CATSRDTTMNTGELFF
j_call: TRBJ2-2
v_call: TRBV15
clone_size: NA